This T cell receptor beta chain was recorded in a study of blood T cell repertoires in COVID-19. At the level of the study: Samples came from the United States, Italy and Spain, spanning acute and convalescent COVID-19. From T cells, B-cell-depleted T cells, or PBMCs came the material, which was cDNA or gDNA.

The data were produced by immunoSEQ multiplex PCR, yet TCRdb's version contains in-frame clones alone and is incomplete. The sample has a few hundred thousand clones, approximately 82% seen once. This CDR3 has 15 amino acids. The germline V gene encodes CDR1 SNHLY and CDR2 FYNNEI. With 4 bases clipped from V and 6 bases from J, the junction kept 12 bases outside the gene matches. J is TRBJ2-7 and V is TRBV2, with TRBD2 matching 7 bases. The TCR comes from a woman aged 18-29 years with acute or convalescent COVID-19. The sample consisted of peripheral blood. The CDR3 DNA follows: TGTGCCAGCAGTGGGCAAGCGGGACGGACCTCCGAGCAGTACTTC. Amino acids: CASSGQAGRTSEQYF.